What follows are 30 T cell receptor beta chains derived from one specimen sequenced in a study of T cell changes during pregnancy in multiple sclerosis. The protocol was immunoSEQ multiplex PCR, while the TCRdb copy is restricted to in-frame clones and leaves out a portion. Here the sample spans fewer than 70,000 clones, around nine tenths being singletons. The sample was peripheral blood, taken in the second trimester of pregnancy. The receptors stem from a female donor with multiple sclerosis, enrolled in a pregnancy study.

The V call is TRBV6-6, the J call TRBJ1-3; no reliable D call. The V gene's germline CDR1 is MNHNY and CDR2 SVGAGI (reference sequence). The CDR3 covers 16 residues. Trimming cost V 0 bases and J 3 bases, with 12 bases left between them. The CDR3 DNA reads TGTGCCAGCAGTTACTCGCGCCCACTTTTTGGAAACACCATATATTTT. It codes for CASSYSRPLFGNTIYF.

On this clone: The identical CDR3 is also encoded by other nucleotide sequences in the sample. The V call is TRBV5-1, the J call TRBJ1-1; D ambiguous. V lost 0 bases, J lost 1 base, and 4 bases lay in between. There are 13 residues in the CDR3. The germline CDR1 and CDR2 sequences are SGHRS and YFSETQ. CDR3 sequence: CASSLAGNTEAFF. The CDR3 nucleotides read TGCGCCAGCAGCTTGGCGGGGAACACTGAAGCTTTCTTT.

The J gene is TRBJ2-1, the V gene TRBV11-2; TRBD2 matches at 10 bases. The germline V gene encodes CDR1 SGHAT and CDR2 FQNNGV. V lost 1 base, J lost 9 bases, and 9 bases stayed unmatched. The CDR3 is 16 amino acids. The CDR3 protein is CASSLGSSGRYGEQFF. The CDR3 coding sequence is TGTGCCAGCAGCTTAGGATCTAGCGGGAGATACGGTGAGCAGTTCTTC.

There are a few counts of this clone. The chain carries TRBV7-9 and TRBJ1-1; possibly TRBD1 for D (6 bases). There are 12 residues in the CDR3. Looked up from germline, CDR1 is SEHNR and CDR2 is FQNEAQ (reference sequence). V was clipped by 6 bases and J by 3 bases, with 8 bases between them. The CDR3 nucleotides are TGTGCCAGCAGAGGGGGGGACACTGAAGCTTTCTTT. The encoded protein is CASRGGDTEAFF.

The genes are TRBV6-1 and TRBJ2-2, with D unresolved. The CDR3 totals 13 residues. V was cut by 3 bases and J by 1 base, with 3 bases left in between. Germline values: CDR1 MNHNS, CDR2 SASEGT. The CDR3 DNA is TGTGCCAGCAGTGACTTGAACACCGGGGAGCTGTTTTTT. Translating it yields CASSDLNTGELFF.

The J gene is TRBJ2-7, the V gene TRBV5-1; D might be TRBD1 (6 bases). The CDR3 consists of 13 residues. V was shortened by 2 bases and J by 2 bases, with 8 bases between the two germline ends. Germline loops: CDR1 SGHRS, CDR2 YFSETQ. The CDR3 loop reads CASSLGGTYEQYF. The CDR3 coding sequence is TGCGCCAGCAGCTTAGGGGGAACCTACGAGCAGTACTTC.

The chain joins TRBV7-2 to TRBJ2-7; 12 bases match TRBD2. CDR1 SGHTA and CDR2 FQGNSA come from the germline V gene. This CDR3 has 14 residues. The J segment lost 3 bases and the V segment lost 7 bases, leaving 4 bases of the junction unmatched. CDR3 DNA sequence: TGTGCCAGCAATCCGACTAGCGGGAGCTACGAGCAGTACTTC. Protein product: CASNPTSGSYEQYF.

This chain connects TRBV7-3 to TRBJ2-3; a possible D gene is TRBD1 (5 bases). There are 16 residues in the CDR3. V was trimmed by 4 bases and J by 3 bases, leaving 17 bases between them. Germline lookup yields CDR1 SGHTA and CDR2 FQGTGA. The CDR3 loop reads CASSSPDLGQTDTQYF. The CDR3 DNA sequence: TGTGCCAGCAGCTCCCCCGACTTGGGGCAGACAGATACGCAGTATTTT.

V is TRBV9 and J is TRBJ2-3; TRBD2 matches 11 bases. The CDR3 covers 15 residues. V gave up 4 bases and J gave up 6 bases; unmatched junction bases: 7. Germline CDR1 and CDR2: SGDLS and YYNGEE. The CDR3 loop is CASSSGLAEGDTQYF. CDR3 DNA: TGTGCCAGCAGCTCGGGACTAGCGGAGGGGGATACGCAGTATTTT.

The rearrangement uses TRBV19 and TRBJ1-5, with 10 bases aligning to TRBD1. Germline-derived CDR1 and CDR2 are LNHDA and SQIVND (reference sequence). With 4 bases clipped from V and 5 bases from J, the junction kept 8 bases outside the gene matches. The CDR3 consists of 16 residues. CDR3 nucleotide sequence: TGTGCCAGTAGTAGGAGACAGGGGGCGTGGGATCAGCCCCAGCATTTT. It specifies CASSRRQGAWDQPQHF. The full variable domain, in which reference TRBV19 and TRBJ1-5 provide the parts outside the CDR3, is DGGITQSPKYLFRKEGQNVTLSCEQNLNHDAMYWYRQDPGQGLRLIYYSQIVNDFQKGDIAEGYSVSREKKESFPLTVTSAQKNPTAFYLCASSRRQGAWDQPQHFGDGTRLSIL.

V is TRBV19 and J is TRBJ2-2; possible D gene TRBD2, 6 bases. V was clipped by 4 bases and J by 1 base, with 19 bases between them. The CDR3 sequence is 18 residues long. The V gene's germline CDR1 is LNHDA and CDR2 SQIVND (reference sequence). The CDR3 DNA reads as TGTGCCAGTAGTAGGGACTCCCAAAGAATAGTGAACACCGGGGAGCTGTTTTTT. Residues: CASSRDSQRIVNTGELFF.

The chain couples TRBV2 to TRBJ2-3; 7 bases align to TRBD2. The CDR3 is made up of 15 amino acids. CDR1 and CDR2 from the germline V gene are SNHLY and FYNNEI. With 4 bases clipped from V and 0 bases from J, the junction kept 4 bases outside the gene matches. The CDR3 region is CASSGLAESTDTQYF. The CDR3, as DNA: TGTGCCAGCAGTGGTCTAGCGGAAAGCACAGATACGCAGTATTTT.

V is TRBV5-1 and J is TRBJ2-7; 7 bases are a match to TRBD1. The CDR3 sequence is 13 residues long. Germline trimming cut 8 bases from V and 5 bases from J; bases unmatched to any gene: 10. CDR1 and CDR2 (germline): SGHRS, YFSETQ. The CDR3 DNA sequence: TGCGCCAGTCGACAGGGTGAAAAAAACGAGCAGTACTTC. Protein product: CASRQGEKNEQYF.

This clone was found once. This rearrangement joins TRBV27 to TRBJ2-7; D possibly corresponds to TRBD2 (6 bases). CDR1 MNHEY and CDR2 SMNVEV come from the germline V gene (reference sequence). The CDR3 has 16 amino acids. Trimming took 5 bases from V and 6 from J, leaving 23 bases between them. The DNA of the CDR3 is TGTGCCAGCAGTCCCCAGGTCCCGGGGGACTCTCGCGAGCAGTACTTC. This translates into CASSPQVPGDSREQYF.

This rearrangement joins TRBV19 to TRBJ2-1, with 8 bases that match TRBD2. Trimming cost V 3 bases and J 7 bases; bases outside gene matches: 14. Germline V gene sequence: CDR1 LNHDA, CDR2 SQIVND (reference sequence). CDR3 length equals 17 residues. The CDR3 DNA sequence: TGTGCCAGTAGTATTAGACGGGAGGGCCTTGTCACGAATGAGCAGTTCTTC. This translates into CASSIRREGLVTNEQFF.

V and J are TRBV7-2 and TRBJ2-3; 10 nucleotides line up with TRBD1. The CDR3 runs 15 residues. Germline values: CDR1 SGHTA, CDR2 FQGNSA. The V and J ends lost 3 bases and 3 bases, in that order; junction bases with no gene match: 3. The CDR3 region is CASSLPGQGTDTQYF. CDR3 nucleotide sequence: TGTGCCAGCAGCTTGCCGGGACAGGGGACAGATACGCAGTATTTT.

This chain joins TRBV4-2 and TRBJ1-2, with no clear D. The length of the CDR3 is 17 residues. Trimming removed 0 bases at V and 4 bases at J, with 18 bases between. The germline CDR1 and CDR2 sequences are LGHNA and YNFKEQ. CDR3 loop: CASSQDPPPARIYGYTF. For the CDR3, the DNA is TGTGCCAGCAGCCAAGATCCCCCCCCGGCCAGGATCTATGGCTACACCTTC.

This rearrangement joins TRBV5-1 to TRBJ2-6; 12 nucleotides match TRBD2. This CDR3 is built from 22 residues. Germline V lookup: CDR1 SGHRS, CDR2 YFSETQ. The J segment lost 0 bases and the V segment lost 2 bases, leaving 15 bases of the junction unmatched. The CDR3 nucleotides are TGCGCCAGCAGCTTAGCGCTAGCGGGAGGGTCCGGGCTACTCTCTGGGGCCAACGTCCTGACTTTC. Amino acid sequence: CASSLALAGGSGLLSGANVLTF.

The chain uses TRBV28 and TRBJ1-2, with D possibly being TRBD1 (6 bases). CDR1 and CDR2 (germline): MDHEN, SYDVKM. The V and J ends lost 6 bases and 6 bases respectively, with 17 bases between them. The CDR3 is 14 amino acids. The CDR3 is CASSSTGYGHGYTF. The CDR3 nucleotides are TGTGCCAGCAGCTCAACAGGGTACGGGCATGGCTACACCTTC.

J is TRBJ2-1 and V is TRBV5-1; TRBD2 matches at 14 bases. The trim removed 4 bases at V and 5 bases at J, leaving 5 bases unmatched. This CDR3 has 16 amino acids. CDR1 is SGHRS and CDR2 is YFSETQ in the germline V gene. The CDR3 region has the DNA TGCGCCAGCAGCCCGGGACTAGCGGGAGTCCACAATGAGCAGTTCTTC. Translation gives CASSPGLAGVHNEQFF.

V gene TRBV19 combines with J gene TRBJ1-1; D is unresolved. This CDR3 has 15 amino acids. Germline-derived CDR1 and CDR2 are LNHDA and SQIVND (reference sequence). V shed 0 bases and J shed 4 bases, with 12 bases lying between them. CDR3 sequence (DNA): TGTGCCAGTAGTATAGATCCAGGTTCGATCACTGAAGCTTTCTTT. Translated: CASSIDPGSITEAFF. Based on the CDR3 plus reference TRBV19 and TRBJ1-1, the full variable domain is DGGITQSPKYLFRKEGQNVTLSCEQNLNHDAMYWYRQDPGQGLRLIYYSQIVNDFQKGDIAEGYSVSREKKESFPLTVTSAQKNPTAFYLCASSIDPGSITEAFFGQGTRLTVV.

The rearrangement joins TRBV9 to TRBJ1-6; TRBD1 is a possible D gene (5 bases). This CDR3 has 15 residues. Trimming shortened V by 2 bases and J by 9 bases, and 15 bases separated the two germline ends. Germline V gene sequence: CDR1 SGDLS, CDR2 YYNGEE. DNA for the CDR3: TGTGCCAGCAGCGTCGTCGGGGGGGTTGGTTCACCCCTCCACTTT. Its translation is CASSVVGGVGSPLHF.

The chain combines TRBV7-9 with TRBJ2-3; D gene ambiguous. The CDR3 sequence is 16 residues long. In germline, CDR1 is SEHNR, CDR2 FQNEAQ (reference sequence). Trimming shortened V by 1 base and J by 2 bases, and 13 bases separated the two germline ends. The chain's CDR3 is CASSLVAAANTDTQYF. CDR3 nucleotides: TGTGCCAGCAGCTTAGTTGCGGCAGCCAACACAGATACGCAGTATTTT.

In this sample, this clone turned up once. The chain uses TRBV10-2 and TRBJ1-2, with D possibly being TRBD1 (6 bases). V was trimmed by 7 bases and J by 6 bases, leaving 18 bases between them. This CDR3 contains 14 residues. The germline V gene has CDR1 WSHSY and CDR2 SAAADI. CDR3 amino acids: CASKITGQAHGYTF. The DNA of the CDR3 is TGCGCCAGCAAGATCACAGGGCAAGCGCATGGCTACACCTTC.

This sequence joins TRBV19 and TRBJ2-3, with unresolved D. The CDR3 loop spans 12 amino acids. Germline V gene data show CDR1 as LNHDA and CDR2 as SQIVND (reference sequence). Trimming cost V 6 bases and J 6 bases, with 10 bases left between them. CDR3 loop: CASRISGDTQYF. DNA of the CDR3: TGTGCCAGTAGAATATCCGGGGATACGCAGTATTTT.

This chain uses TRBV28 with TRBJ1-1, with a tentative D call TRBD1 (5 bases). Per the germline V gene, CDR1 is MDHEN and CDR2 is SYDVKM. The CDR3 has 13 amino acids. V lost 5 bases and J lost 1, with 8 bases in between. The CDR3 DNA follows: TGTGCCAGCAGTATCACAGGGAACACTGAAGCTTTCTTT. Translated, it gives CASSITGNTEAFF.

The V and J genes are TRBV2 and TRBJ2-2, with 13 bases matching TRBD2. CDR3 size: 17 residues. Unmatched junction bases numbered 12, after V lost 7 bases and J lost 7 bases. CDR1 SNHLY and CDR2 FYNNEI come from the germline V gene. The CDR3 region is CASNPTSGRFRGGELFF. Here the CDR3 DNA reads TGTGCCAGCAACCCGACTAGCGGGAGGTTTAGAGGCGGGGAGCTGTTTTTT.

This clone was recorded once. V usage is TRBV9 and J usage is TRBJ2-5, with 7 nucleotides matching TRBD2. The J segment lost 2 bases and the V segment lost 0 bases, leaving 7 bases of the junction unmatched. The CDR3 covers 16 residues. Germline CDR1 and CDR2: SGDLS and YYNGEE. The CDR3 coding sequence is TGTGCCAGCAGCGTAGGGGGAGGCGGGAGTCAAGAGACCCAGTACTTC. This gives the protein CASSVGGGGSQETQYF.

This rearrangement joins TRBV5-1 to TRBJ2-5; 9 bases fit TRBD2. The V segment lost 3 bases and the J segment 5 bases; nucleotides outside the gene matches: 11. The length of the CDR3 is 16 residues. Per germline, CDR1 SGHRS and CDR2 YFSETQ. CDR3 region: CASSSSTGLAWETQYF. In nucleotides, the CDR3 is TGCGCCAGCAGCTCTTCCACGGGACTAGCATGGGAGACCCAGTACTTC.

A few counts support this clone. The V gene is TRBV2, the J gene TRBJ1-6; 8 bases match TRBD1. CDR3 length: 14 residues. Germline V CDR1 and CDR2: SNHLY, FYNNEI. J lost 10 bases, V lost 7 bases, and 9 bases had no gene match. CDR3 region: CASNPGQGGSPLHF. CDR3 bases: TGTGCCAGCAATCCCGGACAGGGCGGCTCACCCCTCCACTTT.